This is a list of T cell receptor beta chains from one sample in a study of control samples from healthy donors and cancer patients. Repertoires were generated with immunoSEQ multiplex PCR, while TCRdb's copy carries only in-frame clones and drops some. Of approximately 30,000 clones in the sample, roughly 94% are singletons; the top ten hold roughly 6.7%. Sequencing used blood. Receptors were obtained from a man in his sixties in good health. The CDR3 runs from the conserved cysteine through the conserved F or W. D genes are given only for firm matches. Clone sizes are given selectively: once, few, many, or a class where the clone is expanded.

once,TRBV5-6,.,TRBJ1-4,CASSLAAFGDEKLFF,TGTGCCAGCAGCTTGGCCGCGTTCGGGGATGAAAAACTGTTTTTT
.,TRBV6-5,.,TRBJ1-2,CASSYPITGGLGYTF,TGTGCCAGCAGTTATCCGATCACAGGTGGTCTTGGCTACACCTTC
.,TRBV28,TRBD1,TRBJ1-1,CASSSPAGGVSSAFF,TGTGCCAGCAGTTCCCCGGCAGGGGGCGTGTCGAGCGCTTTCTTT
.,TRBV18,.,TRBJ1-4,CASSEMTNEKLFF,TGTGCCAGCTCAGAAATGACGAACGAAAAACTGTTTTTT
.,TRBV7-8,.,TRBJ2-1,CASSLRQVNEQFF,TGTGCCAGCAGCTTAAGACAGGTTAATGAGCAGTTCTTC
.,TRBV6-2/TRBV6-3,.,TRBJ1-5,CASSSGPERQHF,TGTGCCAGCAGTTCAGGTCCGGAAAGGCAGCATTTT
.,TRBV14,.,TRBJ1-1,CASSPEVNTEAFF,TGTGCCAGCAGCCCAGAAGTTAACACTGAAGCTTTCTTT
.,TRBV6-6,TRBD1,TRBJ1-1,CASSYGQGITEAFF,TGTGCCAGCAGCTATGGACAGGGGATAACTGAAGCTTTCTTT
once,TRBV6-1,.,TRBJ1-2,CASSEGSYYGYTF,TGTGCCAGCAGTGAAGGGAGTTACTATGGCTACACCTTC
.,TRBV18,.,TRBJ2-5,CASSPPTVKETQYF,TGTGCCAGCTCACCCCCGACAGTAAAAGAGACCCAGTACTTC
.,TRBV6-6,TRBD2,TRBJ2-1,CASSYSAGGYNEQFF,TGTGCCAGCAGTTACTCGGCGGGGGGGTACAATGAGCAGTTCTTC
.,TRBV29-1,TRBD1,TRBJ2-5,CSVEDRWWGQQETQYF,TGCAGCGTTGAAGATCGGTGGTGGGGACAGCAAGAGACCCAGTACTTC
.,TRBV18,.,TRBJ1-5,CASSPLDSHNQPQHF,TGTGCCAGCTCACCACTGGACAGCCACAATCAGCCCCAGCATTTT
.,TRBV15,.,TRBJ1-2,CATSRDFDGYTF,TGTGCCACCAGCAGAGATTTCGATGGCTACACCTTC
.,TRBV7-9,.,TRBJ2-7,CASSQAQGNEQYF,TGTGCCAGCAGCCAGGCACAGGGAAACGAGCAGTACTTC
.,TRBV5-1,.,TRBJ1-3,CASSWDGTSGNTIYF,TGCGCCAGCAGCTGGGACGGGACCTCTGGAAACACCATATATTTT
.,TRBV28,TRBD1,TRBJ2-1,CASSFWTGGARGGRGGYNEQFF,TGTGCCAGCAGTTTCTGGACAGGGGGCGCCAGGGGAGGGCGGGGAGGATACAATGAGCAGTTCTTC
.,TRBV18,.,TRBJ1-1,CASSPLRGVDTEAFF,TGTGCCAGCTCACCACTACGAGGGGTGGACACTGAAGCTTTCTTT
.,TRBV24-1,.,TRBJ2-1,CATSDLAPFSYNEQFF,TGTGCCACCAGTGATTTGGCCCCTTTCTCCTACAATGAGCAGTTCTTC
.,TRBV4-1,.,TRBJ2-3,CASSQVPGAYTDTQYF,TGCGCCAGCAGCCAAGTGCCAGGGGCATACACAGATACGCAGTATTTT
once,TRBV29-1,.,TRBJ1-2,CSVETGYGYTF,TGCAGCGTTGAAACAGGGTATGGCTACACCTTC
.,TRBV5-6,.,TRBJ1-1,CASSLAPGAGAFF,TGTGCCAGCAGCTTGGCCCCGGGCGCGGGAGCTTTCTTT
.,TRBV10-2,TRBD2,TRBJ2-1,CASRQLAGGSHNEQFF,TGCGCCAGCAGACAACTAGCGGGGGGGTCCCACAATGAGCAGTTCTTC
.,TRBV5-4,.,TRBJ2-7,CASSFLSGAAVNEQYF,TGTGCCAGCAGCTTCCTTAGCGGTGCCGCGGTGAACGAGCAGTACTTC
.,TRBV4-1,.,TRBJ1-4,CASSQGNGFEKLFF,TGCGCCAGCAGCCAAGGTAACGGATTTGAAAAACTGTTTTTT
.,TRBV6-5,.,TRBJ2-7,CASSYLQGFEQYF,TGTGCCAGCAGTTACCTACAGGGCTTCGAGCAGTACTTC